These 6 T cell receptor beta chains originate from one sample sequenced in a study of regulatory T cells in long-lasting Graves disease. Construction of the TCR beta libraries employed iRepertoire HTBI primers in conjunction with Arm-PCR of CDR3 regions. One entry per CDR3 protein results from TCRdb running MiXCR on the multiplex PCR reads. The table includes 380,000 or so distinct CDR3 sequences, 15% to 20% detected once. Time point specified: newly diagnosed GD, antithyroid drugs for less than 3 months. After RNA was extracted from PBMCs, the TCR library was made from it. This same sample was also part of a study on T cells in Graves' hyperthyroidism and ophthalmopathy.

The source was peripheral blood mononuclear cells (PBMCs), collected at new diagnosis, from a patient treated with antithyroid drugs. The receptor set was obtained from a woman between 18 and 29 years old with Graves disease.

This chain joins TRBV5-7 and TRBJ2-5; D is tentatively TRBD1 or TRBD2 (5 bases each). TRBV5-7 belongs to the ORF category, with a function that is uncertain. Trimming pared 4 bases from V and 2 bases from J, leaving 12 bases between. The CDR3 covers 14 residues. CDR3 in amino acids: CASSGTPEQETQYF. In DNA, the CDR3 is TGTGCCAGCAGCGGGACGCCTGAACAAGAGACCCAGTACTTC.

This clonotype has at least ten counts. The genes are TRBV27 and TRBJ2-1, with D unresolved. CDR3 length: 12 residues. Germline assignment: CDR1 MNHEY and CDR2 SMNVEV (reference sequence). The germline V and J ends were trimmed by 6 bases and 0 bases, with 3 bases remaining between them. CDR3 sequence (DNA): TGTGCCAGCAGCTTCTCCTACAATGAGCAGTTCTTC. Residues: CASSFSYNEQFF.

This clonotype was counted between two and nine times. The chain recombines TRBV6-5 with TRBJ2-1; D gene uncertain. This CDR3 comprises 13 residues. V dropped 0 bases and J dropped 7 bases, with 7 bases sitting between them. Germline V lookup: CDR1 MNHEY, CDR2 SVGAGI. The DNA of the CDR3 is TGTGCCAGCAGTTACTCGAGACAAAATGAGCAGTTCTTC. Translated: CASSYSRQNEQFF.

This clonotype has at least ten counts. The gene calls are TRBV7-3 and TRBJ2-1; 7 bases agree with TRBD2. Looked up from germline, CDR1 is SGHTA and CDR2 is FQGTGA. The length of the CDR3 is 15 residues. Trimming cost V 4 bases and J 1 base; bases outside gene matches: 4. The CDR3 loop reads CASSSRTSSYNEQFF. The CDR3 DNA reads as TGTGCCAGCAGCTCCCGGACTAGTTCCTACAATGAGCAGTTCTTC.

This clonotype has a handful of counts. The chain has TRBV7-3 and TRBJ2-1, with 10 bases that match TRBD2. Germline lookup yields CDR1 SGHTA and CDR2 FQGTGA. The V segment lost 4 bases and the J segment 7 bases; nucleotides outside the gene matches: 13. This CDR3 is built from 17 residues. For the CDR3, the DNA is TGTGCCAGCAGCTACAAACATCTAGCGGGAGTTGGTAATGAGCAGTTCTTC. Its protein is CASSYKHLAGVGNEQFF.

As concerns this clonotype: A much larger clone lies one base from this, so it may be a read error. The DNA of the CDR3 is TGTGCCTGGGGACAGGACTATGGCTACGCCTTC. Its translation: CAWGQDYGYAF. V and J are TRBV30 and TRBJ1-2; TRBD1 aligns across 7 bases. The CDR3 contains 11 residues. The germline CDR1 and CDR2 sequences are GTSNPN and SVGIG (reference sequence).